This T cell receptor (beta chain) was profiled in a study of cytotoxic CD8 clonotypes in ibrutinib-treated CLL. Study at large: Across the patients, some ten were relapsed/refractory, over 14 treatment-naive and 17 to 18 IGHV unmutated.

As for this clone: Its antigen is not identified.

This table comes from immunoSEQ multiplex PCR, and its TCRdb copy is limited to in-frame clones, with some not included. The sample contains roughly 250,000 clones, roughly 70% of which appear only once. Deletions cut 3 bases from V and 3 bases from J, with 5 bases between. Germline V CDR1 and CDR2: ENHRY, SYGVKD. The CDR3 is 12 amino acids. Study-wide points: Clonality was higher at ibrutinib response and returned toward baseline at progression.

The sample was PBMCs, taken after 24 months of ibrutinib treatment. The chain uses TRBV10-3 and TRBJ2-5; D gene ambiguous. The sequence was collected from a human donor with chronic lymphocytic leukemia. Written as DNA, the CDR3 is TGTGCCATCAGTGACGCTGAAGAGACCCAGTACTTC. The encoded protein is CAISDAEETQYF.